Listed below are T cell receptor beta chains from one sample, sequenced in a study of control samples from healthy donors and cancer patients. Profiling relied on immunoSEQ multiplex PCR, and the TCRdb table lists in-frame clones only, not all of them. Of approximately 130,000 clones in the sample, around 90% were seen once. The material sequenced was blood. The receptors were sampled from a man between 50 and 59 years old in good health. The CDR3 runs from the conserved cysteine through the conserved F or W.

V gene,CDR3 protein
TRBV6-1,CASSEGASWNTEAFF
TRBV4-2,CASSWRGADTQYF
TRBV19,CASSIDSGSTNEQFF
TRBV30,CAWIKAGTGYVNTEAFF
TRBV3-1/TRBV3-2,CASSLGANTEAFF
TRBV5-1,CASSLDSGGYEQYF
TRBV5-8,CASSRGQSQETQYF
TRBV3-1/TRBV3-2,CASTSGRGYNYGYTF
TRBV3-1/TRBV3-2,CASSQVRGLANYGYTF
TRBV20-1,CSASKGAGTYSSYNEQFF
TRBV9,CASSVGRGNEKLFF
TRBV6-5,CASRFLAGGPYEQYF
TRBV19,CASSMGTGGKGGELFF
TRBV24-1,CATSDGEYGYTF
TRBV24-1,CATSDPGLAGGSTDTQYF
TRBV19,CASSMPDRDTEAFF
TRBV19,CASTSGGRGEAFF
TRBV6-2/TRBV6-3,CASSYPSYRGDTGELFF
TRBV7-2,CASRGGSTDTQYF
TRBV27,CASKPGQGAFGYTF
TRBV11-2,CASSLGGRVEAFF
TRBV5-6,CASSSGAAEGYEQFF
TRBV18,CASSPDRMGAGYTF
TRBV28,CASSLTGLQNTEAFF
TRBV19,CASSIGGAGANYGYTF
TRBV3-1/TRBV3-2,CASSQAGYQPQHF
TRBV5-6,CASSSGQGIQETQYF
TRBV6-1,CASSDTDSPSNTIYF
TRBV6-2/TRBV6-3,CASSYSYEGYTF
TRBV11-2,CASSGTGKRGYTF
TRBV10-2,CASGSGTGGADTQYF
TRBV9,CASSVTSGGPRKETQYF
TRBV30,CAWKGRGHETQYF
TRBV5-1,CASSPGTDYSNQPQHF
TRBV19,CASSRDGYEQYF